This TCR beta chain comes out of a study of blood T cell repertoires in COVID-19. For the study at large: Acute and convalescent COVID-19 samples came from the United States, Italy and Spain. The analysed material was cDNA or gDNA that came from T cells, B-cell-depleted T cells, or PBMCs.

The CDR3 spans 13 residues. V was trimmed by 2 bases and J by 2 bases, leaving 7 bases between them. Germline CDR1 is MDHEN and CDR2 is SYDVKM. Authors' data handling: The assay estimated nucleated cells by amplifying reference gene primers. Some clones are missing from TCRdb's copy, which holds only in-frame ones; the method was immunoSEQ multiplex PCR. The DNA gave D and trimming, while V, J and clone size come from that table. This sample has fewer than 100,000 clones, with about 79% found just once. The receptor was derived from a woman between 50 and 59 years old with acute or convalescent COVID-19. Sequencing was done on a sample of peripheral blood. The chain uses TRBV28 and TRBJ2-7; perhaps TRBD2 as D (5 bases). The CDR3 coding sequence is TGTGCCAGCAGTTTAGAGGGCCCCTACGAGCAGTACTTC. Translating gives CASSLEGPYEQYF.